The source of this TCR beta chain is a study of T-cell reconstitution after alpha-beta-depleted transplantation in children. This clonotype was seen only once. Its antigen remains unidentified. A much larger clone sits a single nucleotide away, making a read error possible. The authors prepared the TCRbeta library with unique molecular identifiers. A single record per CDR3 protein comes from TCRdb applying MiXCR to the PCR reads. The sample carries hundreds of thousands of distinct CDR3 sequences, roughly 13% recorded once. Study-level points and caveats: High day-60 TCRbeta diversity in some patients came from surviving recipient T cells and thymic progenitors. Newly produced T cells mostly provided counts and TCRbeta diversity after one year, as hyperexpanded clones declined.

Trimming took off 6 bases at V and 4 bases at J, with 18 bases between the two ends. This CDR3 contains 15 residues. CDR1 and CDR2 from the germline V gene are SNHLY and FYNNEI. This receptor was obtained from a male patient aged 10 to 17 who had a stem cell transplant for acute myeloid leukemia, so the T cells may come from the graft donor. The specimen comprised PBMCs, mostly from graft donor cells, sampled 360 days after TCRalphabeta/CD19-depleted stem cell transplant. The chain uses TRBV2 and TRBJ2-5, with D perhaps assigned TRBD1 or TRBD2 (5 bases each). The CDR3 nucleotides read TGTGCCAGCAGGGGAGCTCAGGGTCTTGGAGAGACCCAGTACTTC. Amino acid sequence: CASRGAQGLGETQYF.